This T cell receptor (beta chain) came from a study of shared clonotypes between healthy human individuals (dated by TCRdb to the early 2020s). Notes on the research overall: A couple of women and three men aged 18 to 49 years were included in the cohort. The study deeply sequenced blood TCR repertoires of about 5 healthy adults to estimate repertoire size and the extent of clonotype sharing between individuals. Per donor, leukapheresis produced somewhere between about 0.8 and 9 billion PBMCs. For each donor, CD4 naive and CD4 memory were each given three plates, CD8 naive was given two plates, and CD8 memory was given one plate. To increase sequencing depth and limit assay-specific biases, different laboratories used diverse techniques to prepare libraries and sequence TCR repertoires. General study outcomes and caveats: Compared with non-shared clonotypes, the clonotypes found in all four sorted-subset donors had higher generation probabilities. Estimated clonotype richness was generally larger for naive than for memory subsets. Because the study included only a small number of donors, the genetic and exposure-history diversity represented was limited. Sampling was restricted to blood, and TCR repertoires in tissues likely differ from the TCR repertoires found in blood. Across a handful of donors, approximately 5% of naive CD4, around 3.5% of naive CD8, around 2.1% of memory CD4, and about 0.44% of memory CD8 clonotypes were shared. Incomplete sequencing was indicated by rarefaction of sorted-subset datasets, despite the large sequencing depth. Based on pairwise subsampling, the degree of clonotype sharing among donors was expected to be affected by sequencing depth.

Using the deep immunoSEQ assay, TCR CDR3 regions were amplified from genomic DNA by multiplex PCR. Extracted genomic DNA from each cell subset was distributed evenly across all wells of several immunoSEQ 96-well plates, and each plate was treated as a replicate. For sorted subsets, each replicate PCR was loaded with around 220 ng genomic DNA, equivalent to 25,000 to 35,000 T cell genomes. The purified libraries were quantified using a Qubit 3.0 fluorometer, sized with a Bioanalyzer 2100, and then quantified again using the KAPA Library Quantification kit. Every immunoSEQ 96-well plate was sequenced on a dedicated single-read 150-cycle Illumina NextSeq 550 flow cell. Processing in the source paper ran as follows. Because the immunoSEQ output included only junctional sequences and no quality scores, the filtering could not be the same as the filtering used for full-length reads. Sequences were annotated with PyIR, a Python wrapper for IgBLAST v1.9, and V/J genes and CDR3 were assigned using IMGT germline references. Reads were removed for weak V/J assignments (E-value above 1e-6), missing CDR3, stop codons, out-of-frame junctions, or ambiguous translated residues. V3J clonotypes were defined as sequences sharing the same inferred V gene, J gene, and CDR3 amino acid sequence. The percentage overlap between two repertoires was calculated by dividing the number of shared unique clonotypes by the size of the smaller repertoire. Repertoire richness was assessed with RTK rarefaction, the Chao1 estimator, and Recon v2.1 estimates of unobserved clonotypes. For all TCRbeta clonotypes obtained by the gDNA method from a few donors, generation probabilities were computed with OLGA. TCRdb mirrors the immuneACCESS table, restricted to in-frame sequences. Some clones are absent from its copies; in checked studies, under half trace to an unresolved V gene, and the reason for the others is unknown. That table furnishes V, J and clone size, whereas the DNA furnished D and trimming. The sample table lists over a million clones, around three quarters of them with a count of one. The ten most abundant clones make up 0.6% to 0.7% of the sample.

Healthy HIV-negative adults with no recently reported acute infections or vaccinations were included as donors. All donors were Caucasian adults living in Nashville, Tennessee, USA. CD4+ T cells were enriched by magnetic negative selection; naive cells were then positively selected on CD45RA, and the negative fraction formed the memory subset. Blood was obtained by leukapheresis, after which PBMCs were separated by Ficoll-Histopaque density gradient centrifugation and cryopreserved in liquid nitrogen vapor phase. Analytical flow cytometry was used to check the purity and quantity of every magnetically sorted T cell population. Each sorted fraction had its genomic DNA isolated and then quantified by UV absorbance on a Nanodrop 2000c. As encoded in the germline V gene, CDR1 is MGHDK while CDR2 is SYGVNS. The CDR3, from cysteine to phenylalanine, totals 16 residues. CDR3 DNA is the only sequence kept; it has 48 bases, read in frame from the first base. The junction shows trimming of 1 base on V and 1 base on J, plus 11 bases between the germline ends.

With respect to this clone: The antigen it recognizes is unknown. One base away there is no much larger clone; base qualities are not given.

The sequence was obtained from a young man in good health. Some clones in this sample may be carry-over from other donors' samples. Recombination connected TRBV25-1 to TRBJ2-1; TRBD2 could be the D gene, as 5 bases match. Material: memory CD4+ T cells from PBMCs. The cell subset or site label, as the study defines it: CD45RA-negative fraction. In nucleotides, the sequence is TGTGCCAGCAGTGAATTGGGCGGGCATTCCTACAATGAGCAGTTCTTC. Its translation is CASSELGGHSYNEQFF.